This is a list of T cell receptor beta chains from one sample in a study of blood T cell repertoires in COVID-19. Assay: immunoSEQ multiplex PCR; the TCRdb copy retains only in-frame clones and omits some. The sample includes 150,000 to 200,000 clones, 75% to 80% of them seen just once. Sequencing was performed on peripheral blood. These receptor sequences come from an elderly woman with acute or convalescent COVID-19. Both conserved end residues are part of each CDR3. Fields, in order: V gene, J gene, D gene, clone size, CDR3 protein, CDR3 DNA. D genes are given only for firm matches. Rows give clone size only sometimes, using once, few, many, or a class for an expanded clone.

>TRBV14|TRBJ2-1|TRBD2|-
CASSPGLAGGYNEQFF
TGTGCCAGCAGCCCGGGACTAGCGGGGGGATACAATGAGCAGTTCTTC
>TRBV30|TRBJ2-5|-|few
CAWSEGALRETQYF
TGTGCCTGGAGTGAAGGGGCCCTTCGAGAGACCCAGTACTTC
>TRBV2|TRBJ1-3|TRBD1|-
CASSLRGTTGNTIYF
TGTGCCAGCAGCCTCAGGGGGACGACTGGAAACACCATATATTTT
>TRBV12-5|TRBJ1-5|-|-
CASGLATHPQAINQPQHF
TGTGCTAGTGGTTTGGCTACCCACCCGCAGGCTATCAATCAGCCCCAGCATTTT
>TRBV6-5|TRBJ1-2|-|-
CANKKSDRQVSGYTF
TGTGCCAACAAAAAGAGCGATAGACAGGTCTCTGGCTACACCTTC
>TRBV6-5|TRBJ2-3|TRBD2|-
CASSPWTSGNEQYF
TGTGCCAGCAGTCCCTGGACTAGCGGGAATGAGCAGTATTTT
>TRBV6-5|TRBJ2-3|-|-
CASSFGRNTDTQYF
TGTGCCAGCAGTTTTGGCAGGAATACAGATACGCAGTATTTT
>TRBV18|TRBJ1-5|-|-
CASSPLFGGGAGASPYLNQPQHF
TGTGCCAGCTCACCACTGTTTGGGGGGGGCGCAGGGGCCTCTCCTTACCTCAATCAGCCCCAGCATTTT
>TRBV28|TRBJ1-6|-|-
CASNLDRNSPLHF
TGTGCCAGCAATCTGGACAGAAATTCACCCCTCCACTTT
>TRBV5-4|TRBJ1-2|-|few
CASSLLTGRGGYTF
TGTGCCAGCAGCCTCCTCACAGGTCGAGGTGGCTACACCTTC
>TRBV9|TRBJ2-1|-|-
CASSVEMTGWVGQFF
TGTGCCAGCAGCGTCGAAATGACAGGTTGGGTCGGGCAGTTCTTC
>TRBV6-1|TRBJ1-2|TRBD1|few
CASSKDRVTGYTF
TGTGCCAGCAGTAAGGACAGGGTGACCGGCTACACCTTC
>TRBV5-1|TRBJ2-7|-|-
CASSPVEVQTYEQYF
TGCGCCAGCAGCCCGGTGGAGGTCCAGACCTACGAGCAGTACTTC
>TRBV13|TRBJ2-1|TRBD2|-
CASSPFSGGSSYNEQFF
TGTGCCAGCAGCCCATTTAGCGGGGGTAGCTCCTACAATGAGCAGTTCTTC
>TRBV28|TRBJ2-3|-|-
CASSSLLDTQYF
TGTGCCAGCAGTTCCTTATTAGATACGCAGTATTTT
>TRBV27|TRBJ2-5|-|-
CASSWGGPQETQYF
TGTGCCAGCAGTTGGGGGGGCCCGCAAGAGACCCAGTACTTC
>TRBV5-1|TRBJ1-5|-|-
CASSSTYGRQPQHF
TGCGCCAGCAGCTCTACTTACGGCAGGCAGCCCCAGCATTTT
>TRBV4-2|TRBJ1-5|-|-
CASSQRYDGAQHF
TGTGCCAGCAGCCAACGGTACGACGGGGCCCAGCATTTT
>TRBV14|TRBJ2-1|TRBD2|-
CASSRLGGGLLDEQFF
TGTGCCAGCAGCCGCCTCGGGGGGGGGCTATTGGATGAGCAGTTCTTC
>TRBV6-6|TRBJ1-2|TRBD1|-
CASSQDRGYGYTF
TGTGCCAGCAGTCAAGACAGGGGTTATGGCTACACCTTC
>TRBV18|TRBJ1-2|TRBD1|-
CASSKDRGSSYGYTF
TGTGCCAGCTCAAAGGACAGGGGAAGTTCCTATGGCTACACCTTC
>TRBV5-5|TRBJ1-4|-|-
CASSWGPGAREKLFF
TGTGCCAGCAGCTGGGGCCCAGGGGCACGTGAAAAACTGTTTTTT
>TRBV7-9|TRBJ2-5|TRBD2|-
CASSARLAGGETQYF
TGTGCCAGCAGCGCCCGACTAGCGGGCGGGGAGACCCAGTACTTC
>TRBV5-4|TRBJ2-7|TRBD2|-
CASRPAGGTPYEQYF
TGTGCCAGCAGGCCAGCGGGAGGGACCCCCTACGAGCAGTACTTC